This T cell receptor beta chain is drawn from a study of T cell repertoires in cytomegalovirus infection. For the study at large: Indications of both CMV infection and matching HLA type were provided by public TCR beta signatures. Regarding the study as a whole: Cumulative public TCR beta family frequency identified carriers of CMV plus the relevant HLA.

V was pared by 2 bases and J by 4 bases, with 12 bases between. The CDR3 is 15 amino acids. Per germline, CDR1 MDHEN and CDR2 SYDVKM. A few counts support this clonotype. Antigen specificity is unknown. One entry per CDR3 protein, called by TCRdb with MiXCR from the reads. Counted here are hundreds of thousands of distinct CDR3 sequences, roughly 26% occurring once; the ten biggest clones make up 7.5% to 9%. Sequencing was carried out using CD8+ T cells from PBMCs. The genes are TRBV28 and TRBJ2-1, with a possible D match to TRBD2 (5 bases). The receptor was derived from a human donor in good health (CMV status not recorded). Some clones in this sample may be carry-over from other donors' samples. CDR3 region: CASSLRELEYNEQFF. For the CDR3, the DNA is TGTGCCAGCAGTTTAAGGGAGTTGGAATACAATGAGCAGTTCTTC.